This T cell receptor beta chain was profiled in a study of T cell repertoires in cytomegalovirus infection. On the study more broadly: The study used recently identified HLA-C-restricted and well-studied HLA-B-restricted CMV epitopes. Both a matching HLA type and CMV infection were indicated by public TCR beta signatures.

TCRdb itself ran the reads through MiXCR, one entry per CDR3 protein. The table has about 340,000 distinct CDR3 sequences, roughly 28% seen once. The study's findings and limits: The response measured ex vivo was dominated by TCR beta clonotypes (HLA-C-restricted and CMV-specific). Summed frequency of shared TCR beta families picked out CMV carriers who also had the relevant HLA.

As regards this clonotype: What it binds is unknown.

This material consisted of cultured PBMCs, taken from culture after CMV antigen stimulation. This clonotype was obtained from a human donor in good health (CMV status not recorded). Some clones in this sample may be carry-over from other donors' samples.

In nucleotides, the CDR3 is TGTGCCATCAGTGAACCTAGCGGGAGGGCCGGGTGGGCAGATACGCAGTATTTT. Translating gives CAISEPSGRAGWADTQYF. The chain recombines TRBV10-3 with TRBJ2-3; 12 nucleotides align to TRBD2. Unmatched junction bases numbered 11, after V lost 3 bases and J lost 4 bases. Looked up from germline, CDR1 is ENHRY and CDR2 is SYGVKD. This CDR3 is 18 amino acids long.